This is a list of T cell receptor beta chains from one sample in a study of healthy donors' naive CD4 and CD8 T cells. One entry per CDR3 protein results from TCRdb running MiXCR on the reads. The repertoire holds 180,000 or so distinct CDR3 sequences, over 60% seen once, with about 2.4% in the top ten. Source material: naive CD4+ and CD8+ T cells sorted from blood, pooled from several donors. These receptors were collected from a pool of human donors in good health; the sample pools cells from several healthy donors. CDR3s include the opening cysteine and the closing phenylalanine or tryptophan. A D gene is named only where the DNA matches it firmly. Rows give clone size only sometimes, using once, few, many, or a class for an expanded clone.

D gene	V gene	J gene	clone size	CDR3 protein	CDR3 DNA
-	TRBV29-1	TRBJ1-1	-	CSVGHTEAFF	TGCAGCGTAGGACATACTGAAGCTTTCTTT
-	TRBV30	TRBJ2-7	-	CAWSGKAGEQYF	TGTGCCTGGAGTGGAAAGGCGGGAGAGCAGTACTTC
-	TRBV6-6	TRBJ1-2	-	CASSYSVENYGYTF	TGTGCCAGCAGTTACTCGGTAGAGAACTATGGCTACACCTTC
-	TRBV5-5	TRBJ2-7	-	CASSGPGQSSYEQYF	TGTGCCAGCAGCGGCCCAGGACAGAGCTCCTACGAGCAGTACTTC
-	TRBV11-2	TRBJ2-7	-	CASSLGGGSYEQYF	TGTGCCAGCAGCTTAGGGGGAGGCAGCTACGAGCAGTACTTC
TRBD1	TRBV27	TRBJ2-7	-	CASSLSPGTGSYEQYF	TGTGCCAGCAGTTTATCCCCCGGGACAGGCTCCTACGAGCAGTACTTC
TRBD1	TRBV27	TRBJ1-3	-	CASRRQGSSSGNTIYF	TGTGCCAGCAGACGACAGGGCTCCAGCTCTGGAAACACCATATATTTT
-	TRBV18	TRBJ2-7	-	CASSGQSYYEQYF	TGTGCCAGCTCAGGACAGTCTTACTACGAGCAGTACTTC
TRBD2	TRBV6-5	TRBJ2-1	-	CASSYPGRPGNEQFF	TGTGCCAGCAGTTACCCCGGGAGGCCGGGGAATGAGCAGTTCTTC
-	TRBV6-1	TRBJ1-5	-	CASRAVDQPQHF	TGTGCCAGTAGAGCCGTGGATCAGCCCCAGCATTTT
TRBD1	TRBV29-1	TRBJ2-6	-	CSVPQQGQGANVLTF	TGCAGCGTTCCTCAACAGGGGCAAGGGGCCAACGTCCTGACTTTC
TRBD1	TRBV15	TRBJ2-7	-	CATSAGTGSYEQYF	TGTGCCACCAGCGCCGGGACAGGGTCCTACGAGCAGTACTTC
-	TRBV5-6	TRBJ2-2	-	CASSRETGPNTGELFF	TGTGCCAGCAGCAGAGAGACAGGTCCGAACACCGGGGAGCTGTTTTTT
-	TRBV30	TRBJ2-5	once	CAWSPDSQETQYF	TGTGCCTGGAGTCCGGACAGTCAAGAGACCCAGTACTTC
-	TRBV29-1	TRBJ2-7	-	CSVLRQGYEQYF	TGCAGCGTTCTCCGACAAGGCTACGAGCAGTACTTC
-	TRBV27	TRBJ2-7	once	CASSYIAGTPYEQYF	TGTGCCAGCAGTTACATCGCGGGAACCCCCTACGAGCAGTACTTC
TRBD2	TRBV5-1	TRBJ2-2	-	CASSLVGTSGNLGAGELFF	TGCGCCAGCAGCTTGGTTGGGACTAGCGGAAACCTCGGCGCCGGGGAGCTGTTTTTT
-	TRBV10-3	TRBJ1-5	-	CATEEGESNQPQHF	TGTGCCACCGAAGAAGGAGAAAGCAATCAGCCCCAGCATTTT
-	TRBV5-5	TRBJ2-7	-	CASSGDGNEQYF	TGTGCCAGCAGCGGGGACGGGAACGAGCAGTACTTC
TRBD2	TRBV20-1	TRBJ2-3	-	CSAKESGRNLDTQYF	TGCAGTGCCAAAGAGAGCGGGAGAAACCTGGATACGCAGTATTTT
-	TRBV18	TRBJ1-1	-	CASSPLRGTEAFF	TGTGCCAGCTCACCACTCAGGGGAACTGAAGCTTTCTTT
-	TRBV29-1	TRBJ1-1	few	CSYAGQLNTEAFF	TGCAGCTACGCCGGACAGCTGAACACTGAAGCTTTCTTT
TRBD1	TRBV6-2/TRBV6-3	TRBJ2-2	-	CASSYRTGGSPPNTGELFF	TGTGCCAGCAGTTATCGGACAGGGGGGTCACCCCCGAACACCGGGGAGCTGTTTTTT
TRBD1	TRBV29-1	TRBJ2-7	-	CSVGQDRDYEQYF	TGCAGCGTTGGGCAGGACAGGGACTACGAGCAGTACTTC
-	TRBV27	TRBJ1-2	-	CASSLSQFPYGYTF	TGTGCCAGCAGTTTATCGCAGTTCCCCTATGGCTACACCTTC
TRBD1	TRBV4-1	TRBJ2-7	-	CASSQADREAYEQYF	TGCGCCAGCAGCCAAGCCGACAGGGAAGCCTACGAGCAGTACTTC
-	TRBV28	TRBJ1-4	once	CASSLGPDLGEKLFF	TGTGCCAGCAGTTTGGGACCGGACCTGGGGGAAAAACTGTTTTTT
-	TRBV5-1	TRBJ2-1	-	CASSLASAEQFF	TGCGCCAGCAGCTTGGCCTCGGCTGAGCAGTTCTTC
-	TRBV23-1	TRBJ1-1	-	CASSQAWSTGAFF	TGCGCCAGCAGTCAGGCCTGGAGCACTGGAGCTTTCTTT
TRBD1	TRBV19	TRBJ2-5	-	CASSSGQGDGRRQYF	TGTGCCAGTAGCTCGGGACAGGGAGACGGACGGCGCCAGTACTTC
-	TRBV15	TRBJ2-7	-	CATSRDQRYEQYF	TGTGCCACCAGCAGAGATCAACGGTACGAGCAGTACTTC
-	TRBV18	TRBJ1-3	-	CASSPNSGNTIYF	TGTGCCAGCTCACCCAACTCTGGAAACACCATATATTTT
-	TRBV5-1	TRBJ1-3	-	CASSSLQGSSGNTIYF	TGCGCCAGCAGCTCCCTACAGGGATCCTCTGGAAACACCATATATTTT
-	TRBV29-1	TRBJ1-1	-	CSVEVSANTEAFF	TGCAGCGTTGAAGTTTCGGCGAACACTGAAGCTTTCTTT
TRBD2	TRBV20-1	TRBJ2-7	-	CSVSLADEQYF	TGCAGTGTAAGTCTAGCGGACGAGCAGTACTTC
TRBD1	TRBV6-2/TRBV6-3	TRBJ1-5	few	CASSYSRGQGILNQPQHF	TGTGCCAGCAGTTACTCTCGTGGACAGGGTATCTTAAATCAGCCCCAGCATTTT
-	TRBV29-1	TRBJ1-5	-	CSVSDRTGPQHF	TGCAGCGTTTCGGACAGAACAGGGCCCCAGCATTTT
-	TRBV29-1	TRBJ2-1	-	CSVVLREFYNEQFF	TGCAGCGTTGTTCTACGGGAGTTCTACAATGAGCAGTTCTTC
-	TRBV27	TRBJ2-7	-	CASSLMGSSTYEQYF	TGTGCCAGCAGTTTAATGGGCAGCTCAACCTACGAGCAGTACTTC
-	TRBV6-1	TRBJ2-7	-	CASRPSAGYTYEQYF	TGTGCCAGCAGGCCATCAGCGGGTTACACCTACGAGCAGTACTTC
TRBD1	TRBV6-5	TRBJ1-1	-	CASSPGTGNEAFF	TGTGCCAGCAGTCCTGGGACAGGGAATGAAGCTTTCTTT
-	TRBV15	TRBJ2-3	few	CATSRETDTQYF	TGTGCCACCAGCAGAGAAACAGATACGCAGTATTTT
-	TRBV6-1	TRBJ2-1	-	CASSGPWASYNEQFF	TGTGCCAGCAGTGGGCCCTGGGCCTCCTACAATGAGCAGTTCTTC
TRBD1	TRBV12-5	TRBJ2-7	-	CASGRQGYEQYF	TGTGCTAGTGGTCGACAGGGGTACGAGCAGTACTTC
-	TRBV20-1	TRBJ1-1	-	CSARARRDLEAFF	TGCAGTGCTAGAGCTCGCAGGGACCTTGAAGCTTTCTTT
-	TRBV29-1	TRBJ2-3	-	CSPHRPDTDTQYF	TGCAGCCCCCACCGGCCGGACACAGATACGCAGTATTTT
-	TRBV27	TRBJ1-3	few	CASRLRAGGNTIYF	TGTGCCAGCAGGCTGCGTGCTGGAGGAAACACCATATATTTT
TRBD2	TRBV19	TRBJ2-5	-	CASTSSGGSQETQYF	TGTGCCAGTACTTCTAGCGGAGGGAGCCAAGAGACCCAGTACTTC
-	TRBV29-1	TRBJ1-1	-	CSVEGAPSGDTEAFF	TGCAGCGTTGAAGGGGCACCCAGTGGGGACACTGAAGCTTTCTTT
-	TRBV29-1	TRBJ2-1	-	CSVESGNSYNEQFF	TGCAGCGTCGAGAGCGGCAACTCCTACAATGAGCAGTTCTTC
-	TRBV30	TRBJ1-1	-	CAWSRGLDTEAFF	TGTGCCTGGAGTAGGGGTCTTGACACTGAAGCTTTCTTT
TRBD1	TRBV12-3/TRBV12-4	TRBJ1-2	-	CASSPGTGSGYTF	TGTGCCAGCAGCCCCGGGACAGGGAGCGGCTACACCTTC
-	TRBV27	TRBJ2-7	few	CASSLSSRYEQYF	TGTGCCAGCAGTTTATCTAGTAGGTACGAGCAGTACTTC
TRBD1	TRBV5-6	TRBJ2-3	-	CASGDGQGHTDTQYF	TGTGCCAGCGGCGACGGACAGGGCCACACAGATACGCAGTATTTT
-	TRBV27	TRBJ2-5	-	CASSLGVAGETQYF	TGTGCCAGCAGTTTAGGGGTGGCCGGGGAGACCCAGTACTTC